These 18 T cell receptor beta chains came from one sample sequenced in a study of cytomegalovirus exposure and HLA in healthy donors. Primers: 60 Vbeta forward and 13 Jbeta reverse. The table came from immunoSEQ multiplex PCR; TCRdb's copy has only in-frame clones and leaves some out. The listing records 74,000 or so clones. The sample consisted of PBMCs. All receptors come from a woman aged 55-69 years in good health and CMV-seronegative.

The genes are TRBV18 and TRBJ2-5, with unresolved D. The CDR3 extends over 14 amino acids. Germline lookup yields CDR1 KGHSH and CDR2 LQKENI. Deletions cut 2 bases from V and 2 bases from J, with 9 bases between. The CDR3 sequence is CASSPTNLQETQYF. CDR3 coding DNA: TGTGCCAGCTCACCAACGAACTTACAAGAGACCCAGTACTTC.

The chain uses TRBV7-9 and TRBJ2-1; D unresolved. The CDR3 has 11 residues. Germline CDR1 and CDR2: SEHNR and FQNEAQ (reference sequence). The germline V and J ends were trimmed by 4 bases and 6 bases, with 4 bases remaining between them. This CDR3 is CASSSFNEQFF. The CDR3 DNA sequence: TGTGCCAGCAGCTCATTCAATGAGCAGTTCTTC.

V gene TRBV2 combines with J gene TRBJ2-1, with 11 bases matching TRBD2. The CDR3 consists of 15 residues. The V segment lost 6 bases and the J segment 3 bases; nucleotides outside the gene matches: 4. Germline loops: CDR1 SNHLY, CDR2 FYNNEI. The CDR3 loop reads CASRYTSGSYNEQFF. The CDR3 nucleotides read TGTGCCAGCAGATATACTAGCGGGAGCTACAATGAGCAGTTCTTC.

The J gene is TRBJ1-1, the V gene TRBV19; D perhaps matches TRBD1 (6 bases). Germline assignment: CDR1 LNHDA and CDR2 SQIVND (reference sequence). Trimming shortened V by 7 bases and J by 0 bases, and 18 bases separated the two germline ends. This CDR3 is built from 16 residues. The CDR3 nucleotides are TGTGCCAGTACCTCACGGGACAAGAGCGTGAACACTGAAGCTTTCTTT. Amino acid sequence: CASTSRDKSVNTEAFF. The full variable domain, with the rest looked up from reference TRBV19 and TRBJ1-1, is DGGITQSPKYLFRKEGQNVTLSCEQNLNHDAMYWYRQDPGQGLRLIYYSQIVNDFQKGDIAEGYSVSREKKESFPLTVTSAQKNPTAFYLCASTSRDKSVNTEAFFGQGTRLTVV.

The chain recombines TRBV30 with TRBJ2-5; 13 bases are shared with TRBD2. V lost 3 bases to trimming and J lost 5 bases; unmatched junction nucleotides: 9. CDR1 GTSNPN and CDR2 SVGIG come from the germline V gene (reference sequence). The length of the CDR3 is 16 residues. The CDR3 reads CAWSDGLAGEGETQYF. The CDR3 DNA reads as TGTGCCTGGAGCGATGGACTAGCGGGAGAGGGGGAGACCCAGTACTTC.

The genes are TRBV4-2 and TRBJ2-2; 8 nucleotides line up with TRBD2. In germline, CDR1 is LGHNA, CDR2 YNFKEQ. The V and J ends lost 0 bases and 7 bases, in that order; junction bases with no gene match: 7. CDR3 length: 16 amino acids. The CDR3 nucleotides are TGTGCCAGCAGCCAAGAGATAGCGGGAAGTTTCGGGGAGCTGTTTTTT. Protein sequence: CASSQEIAGSFGELFF.

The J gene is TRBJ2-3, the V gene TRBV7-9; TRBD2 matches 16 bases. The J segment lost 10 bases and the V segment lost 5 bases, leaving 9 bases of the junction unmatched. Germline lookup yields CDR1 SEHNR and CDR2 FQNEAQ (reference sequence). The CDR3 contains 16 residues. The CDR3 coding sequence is TGTGCCAGCAGCGGAACCGGGACTAGCGGGAGGGGGTCGCAGTATTTT. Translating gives CASSGTGTSGRGSQYF.

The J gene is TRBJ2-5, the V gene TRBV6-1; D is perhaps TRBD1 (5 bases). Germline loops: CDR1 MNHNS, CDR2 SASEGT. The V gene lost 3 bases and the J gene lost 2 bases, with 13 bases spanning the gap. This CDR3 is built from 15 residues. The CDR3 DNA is TGTGCCAGCAGTGAGGGCGGAGCAGGGCAAGAGACCCAGTACTTC. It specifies CASSEGGAGQETQYF.

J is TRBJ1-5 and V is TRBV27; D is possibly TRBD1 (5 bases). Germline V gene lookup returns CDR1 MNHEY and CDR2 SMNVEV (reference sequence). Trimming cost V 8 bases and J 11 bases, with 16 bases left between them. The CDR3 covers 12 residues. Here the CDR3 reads CASRDLGEAQHF. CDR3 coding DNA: TGTGCCAGCCGTGACTTGGGGGAGGCCCAGCATTTT.

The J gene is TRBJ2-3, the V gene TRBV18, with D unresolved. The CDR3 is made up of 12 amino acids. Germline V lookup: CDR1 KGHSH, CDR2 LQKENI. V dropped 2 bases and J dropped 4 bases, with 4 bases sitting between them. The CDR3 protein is CASSPVADTQYF. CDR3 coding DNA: TGTGCCAGCTCACCAGTCGCAGATACGCAGTATTTT. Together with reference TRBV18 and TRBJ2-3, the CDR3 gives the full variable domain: NAGVMQNPRHLVRRRGQEARLRCSPMKGHSHVYWYRQLPEEGLKFMVYLQKENIIDESGMPKERFSAEFPKEGPSILRIQQVVRGDSAAYFCASSPVADTQYFGPGTRLTVL.

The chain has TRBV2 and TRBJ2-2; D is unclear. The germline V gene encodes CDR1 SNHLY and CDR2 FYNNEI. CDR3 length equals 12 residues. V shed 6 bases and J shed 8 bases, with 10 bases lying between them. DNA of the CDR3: TGTGCCAGCAGGAGAGATGCGGGGGAGCTGTTTTTT. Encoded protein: CASRRDAGELFF.

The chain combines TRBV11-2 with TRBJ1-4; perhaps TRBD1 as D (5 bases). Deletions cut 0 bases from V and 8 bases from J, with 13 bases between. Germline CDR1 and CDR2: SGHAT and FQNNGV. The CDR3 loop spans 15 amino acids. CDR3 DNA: TGTGCCAGCAGCTTAGAGGGGGGGGACTGGGAAAAACTGTTTTTT. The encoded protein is CASSLEGGDWEKLFF.

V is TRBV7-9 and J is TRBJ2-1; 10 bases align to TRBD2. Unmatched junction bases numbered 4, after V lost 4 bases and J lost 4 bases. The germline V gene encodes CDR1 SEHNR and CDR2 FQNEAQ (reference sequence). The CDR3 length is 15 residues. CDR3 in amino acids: CASSSSGRVYNEQFF. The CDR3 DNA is TGTGCCAGCAGCTCCAGCGGGAGGGTTTACAATGAGCAGTTCTTC. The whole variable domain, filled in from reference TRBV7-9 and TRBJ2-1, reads DTGVSQNPRHKITKRGQNVTFRCDPISEHNRLYWYRQTLGQGPEFLTYFQNEAQLEKSRLLSDRFSAERPKGSFSTLEIQRTEQGDSAMYLCASSSSGRVYNEQFFGPGTRLTVL.

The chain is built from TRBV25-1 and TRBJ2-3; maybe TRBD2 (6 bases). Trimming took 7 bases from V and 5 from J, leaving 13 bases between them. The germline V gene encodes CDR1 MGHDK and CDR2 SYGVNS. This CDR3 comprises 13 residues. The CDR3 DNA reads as TGTGCCAGCACTTGGGGGGAAAGAGATACGCAGTATTTT. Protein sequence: CASTWGERDTQYF.

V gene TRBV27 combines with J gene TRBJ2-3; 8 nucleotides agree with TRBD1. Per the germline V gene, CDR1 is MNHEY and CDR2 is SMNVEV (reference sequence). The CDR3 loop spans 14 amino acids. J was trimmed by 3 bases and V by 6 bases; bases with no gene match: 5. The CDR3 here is CASSLTGVTDTQYF. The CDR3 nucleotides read TGTGCCAGCAGCTTGACAGGGGTAACAGATACGCAGTATTTT.

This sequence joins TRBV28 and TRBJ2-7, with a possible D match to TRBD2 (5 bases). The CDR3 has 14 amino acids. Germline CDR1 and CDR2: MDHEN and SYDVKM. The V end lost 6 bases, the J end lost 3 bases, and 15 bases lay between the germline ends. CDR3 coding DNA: TGTGCCAGCAGCCCAACCACCGGAGGCTACGAGCAGTACTTC. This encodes CASSPTTGGYEQYF.

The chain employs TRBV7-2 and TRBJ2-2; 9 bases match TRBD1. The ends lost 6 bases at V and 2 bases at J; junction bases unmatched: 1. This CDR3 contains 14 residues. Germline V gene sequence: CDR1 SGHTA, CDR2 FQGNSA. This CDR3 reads CASRGQGNTGELFF. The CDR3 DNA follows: TGTGCCAGCAGGGGACAGGGAAACACCGGGGAGCTGTTTTTT.

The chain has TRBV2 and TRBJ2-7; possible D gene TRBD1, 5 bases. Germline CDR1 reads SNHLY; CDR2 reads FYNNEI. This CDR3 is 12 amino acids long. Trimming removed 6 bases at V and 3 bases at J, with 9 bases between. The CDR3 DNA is TGTGCCAGCAGGCAGGACATCTACGAGCAGTACTTC. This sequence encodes CASRQDIYEQYF. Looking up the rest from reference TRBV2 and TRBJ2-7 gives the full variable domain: EPEVTQTPSHQVTQMGQEVILRCVPISNHLYFYWYRQILGQKVEFLVSFYNNEISEKSEIFDDQFSVERPDGSNFTLKIRSTKLEDSAMYFCASRQDIYEQYFGPGTRLTVT.